This TCR beta chain was observed in a study of shared clonotypes between healthy human individuals. Regarding this clone: What it binds is unknown.

Terminally differentiated effector memory CD45RA+ cells were left out of the naive CD8 fraction, which was CD45RO-negative and positively selected for CCR7. Investigators spread the genomic DNA of each subset evenly over several immunoSEQ plates. Authors' analysis steps: ImmunoSEQ yielded junction-only sequences lacking quality scores, so filtering differed. Produced via immunoSEQ multiplex PCR; TCRdb's table is partial and in-frame only. The D gene and trimming were derived from the DNA, and the V and J assignments and clone size from that table. Counted here are roughly 2,000,000 clones, around 93% occurring once; the ten biggest clones make up roughly 1.7%. Study findings and constraints: Larger richness was generally estimated for naive than memory subsets.

The germline gives CDR1 GTSNPN, CDR2 SVGIG (reference sequence). The CDR3 sequence is 15 residues long. With 2 bases clipped from V and 7 bases from J, the junction kept 10 bases outside the gene matches. This sequence originates from a man between 18 and 35 years old in good health. Some clones in this sample may be carry-over from other donors' samples. Sequencing input: naive CD8+ T cells from PBMCs. V usage is TRBV30 and J usage is TRBJ2-2; 7 bases fit TRBD2. CDR3 sequence: CAWSLRAGENGELFF. CDR3 coding DNA: TGTGCCTGGAGTCTCAGGGCGGGGGAGAACGGGGAGCTGTTTTTT.